This T cell receptor beta chain was documented in a study of blood T cell repertoires in COVID-19. The wider study: There were acute and convalescent COVID-19 samples, and they came from the United States, Italy and Spain. The analysed material was cDNA or gDNA that came from T cells, B-cell-depleted T cells, or PBMCs.

The V segment lost 7 bases and the J segment 6 bases; nucleotides outside the gene matches: 15. CDR1 and CDR2 (germline): LNHDA, SQIVND (reference sequence). The CDR3 spans 15 residues. This clone was recorded once. Original methodology: Amplified reference gene primers provided the basis for estimating nucleated cell counts. Profiled with immunoSEQ multiplex PCR; TCRdb holds only in-frame clones, not every one. V and J calls and clone size are as listed in that table; D and trimming were resolved from the DNA. Found here are 200,000 to 250,000 clones, around 90% of them singletons; the top ten hold about 7.6%.

The rearrangement uses TRBV19 and TRBJ2-7, with TRBD2 matching 7 bases. This TCR was recovered from a woman aged 65 to 85 with active or convalescent COVID-19. The specimen was peripheral blood. Here the CDR3 DNA reads TGTGCCAGTACCTCCTGGGCGGGGGAGGGTGTCGAGCAGTACTTC. It is translated as CASTSWAGEGVEQYF.